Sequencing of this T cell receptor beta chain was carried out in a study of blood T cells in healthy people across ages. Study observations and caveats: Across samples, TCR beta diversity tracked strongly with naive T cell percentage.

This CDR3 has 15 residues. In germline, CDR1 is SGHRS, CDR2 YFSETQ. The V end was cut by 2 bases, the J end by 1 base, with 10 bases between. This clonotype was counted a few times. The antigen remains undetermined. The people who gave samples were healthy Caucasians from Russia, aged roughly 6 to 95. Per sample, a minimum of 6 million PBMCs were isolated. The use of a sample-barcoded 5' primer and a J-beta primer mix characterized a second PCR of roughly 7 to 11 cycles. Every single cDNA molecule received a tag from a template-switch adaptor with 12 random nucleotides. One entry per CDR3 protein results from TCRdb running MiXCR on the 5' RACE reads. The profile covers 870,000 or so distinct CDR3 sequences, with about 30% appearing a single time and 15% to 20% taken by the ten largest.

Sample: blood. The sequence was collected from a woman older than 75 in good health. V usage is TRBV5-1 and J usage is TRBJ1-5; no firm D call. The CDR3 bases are TGCGCCAGCAGCTTCGAAGGGATCAGCAATCAGCCCCAGCATTTT. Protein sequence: CASSFEGISNQPQHF.